This T cell receptor (beta chain) was identified during a study of blood T cell repertoires in COVID-19. Turning to the study itself: Both acute and convalescent COVID-19 samples were obtained from the United States, Italy and Spain. Nucleic acid was either cDNA or gDNA, and it came from T cells, B-cell-depleted T cells, or PBMCs.

Authors' data handling: Amplification from reference gene primers served as the basis for estimated nucleated cell counts. This table comes from immunoSEQ multiplex PCR, and its TCRdb copy is limited to in-frame clones, with some not included. V and J calls and clone size are those listed in that table; D and trimming were worked out from the DNA. The data contain a few hundred thousand clones, approximately 85% of them singletons. The sequenced material came from peripheral blood. The TCR sequence derives from a woman in her forties or fifties with acute or convalescent COVID-19.

The CDR3 DNA reads TGTGCCAGCAGCCCGGACAACCAAGAGACCCAGTACTTC. Encoded protein: CASSPDNQETQYF. The chain recombines TRBV11-2 with TRBJ2-5; tentatively, D is TRBD1 (5 bases). This CDR3 comprises 13 residues. V lost 5 bases and J 0 bases, leaving 7 bases between the germline ends. The germline V gene encodes CDR1 SGHAT and CDR2 FQNNGV.